This TCR beta chain is from a study of T-cell memory formation after mild COVID-19. On the study more broadly: There were largely donor-specific TCR clusters.

CDR1 is SGHVS and CDR2 is FQNEAQ in the germline V gene. The germline V and J ends were trimmed by 2 bases and 0 bases, with 7 bases remaining between them. The CDR3 runs 15 residues. A remark on this clonotype: Its cognate antigen is unknown.

TCRdb fed the 5' RACE reads into MiXCR, producing one record per CDR3 protein. This sample yields about 200,000 distinct CDR3 sequences, of which over 9% are seen a single time; around 3.4% belongs to the top ten. Study findings and constraints: A second wave expanding day 15 to 37 was CD4+-biased; contracting clones were balanced. Memory from before infection featured some responding clones, which suggests cross-reactive memory joined.

This TCR came from a man younger than 35 who had mild COVID-19 (a few samples of this study predate the infection). Cell type and time point are not known. The sample comprised PBMCs or a T cell subset sorted from them (not recorded which). J is TRBJ2-2 and V is TRBV7-8; D might be TRBD1 (5 bases). The CDR3: CASSLSRANTGELFF. The CDR3 DNA sequence: TGTGCCAGCAGCTTATCCAGGGCGAACACCGGGGAGCTGTTTTTT.